Described below is a single TCR beta chain sequence and its context. Its antigen target is currently unknown. Per-base qualities were not stored, and no clone one base away is much larger. The CDR3 has 16 amino acids, counting the end cysteine and phenylalanine. Only CDR3 DNA is held: 48 bases, read in frame from base 1. The germline V gene supplies CDR1 MGHDK and CDR2 SYGVNS. Trimming leaves V shorter by 3 bases and J shorter by 3 bases, with the junction holding 7 bases beyond the gene matches. The data stem from a study of T-cell memory formation after mild COVID-19 (dated by TCRdb to the early 2020s). Study-level background: Most TCR sequence clusters were specific to one of the two donors. In a couple of donors, T-cell clones that expanded and contracted after mild COVID-19 were followed by sequencing TCRalpha and TCRbeta repertoires longitudinally. The cohort was made up of two young adult volunteers, one female and one male, who were previously healthy.

Reads for this sample came from an Illumina NovaSeq 6000. TCRalpha and TCRbeta cDNA libraries were constructed by 5'RACE with constant-segment primers, with sample barcodes and unique molecular identifiers being introduced. RNA was extracted from every sample with Trizol reagent. The libraries were amplified in two PCR steps, and the second step added a second sample barcode and Illumina TruSeq adapters. The libraries were sequenced on an Illumina NovaSeq using 2 x 150 bp paired-end reads. Under the source paper's analysis protocol: The reads were demultiplexed and collapsed into UMI-guided consensus sequences using migec v1.2.7. With mixcr v2.1.11, UMI consensuses were aligned to TRA and TRB V and J templates and assembled into clonotypes. Clonotypes were classified as expanded or contracted when called significant by both edgeR and NoisET, with noise models trained on biological replicates. edgeR calls used a false discovery rate-adjusted p below 0.01 and a log2 fold-change threshold of 1. As an exploratory analysis of dynamics, max-normalized trajectories of the 1000 most abundant clonotypes were examined by PCA with hierarchical clustering. Separately sequenced CD4+ and CD8+ repertoires were used to assign a CD4 or CD8 phenotype to each responding clone. The public reads were quality trimmed at Q25 with fastp and then assembled into clones with MiXCR by TCRdb, keeping productive beta chains. Rows with a matching CDR3 protein are joined into one entry that keeps the most common DNA and genes. These V and J calls rely on TCRdb rather than the paper's analysis. This sample holds about 250,000 distinct CDR3 sequences; over 15% were observed only once. About 23% of the sample belongs to the ten largest clones.

PBMCs were isolated by Ficoll-Paque density gradient centrifugation. Beyond this particular receptor, the publication reports: The study included only a couple of mild cases, and larger cohorts that include severe cases with pre-infection samples were judged to be necessary. Clones contracting from day 15 to 85 had balanced CD4/CD8 phenotypes, while a second wave expanding from day 15 to 37 was biased towards CD4+. The second-wave clones that peaked on day 37 were not confirmed to be SARS-CoV-2 specific. The detection of some responding clones in pre-infection memory suggests that pre-existing cross-reactive memory T cells joined the SARS-CoV-2 response. Contracting CD4+ clones were located mainly in the CM and EM memory subsets, whereas CD8+ clones were found to be enriched in EMRA.

Rearrangement joined TRBV25-1 to TRBJ2-3; TRBD1 matches 9 bases in the middle. This TCR derives from a man aged 18 to 30 who had mild COVID-19 (a few samples of this study predate the infection). The sample titles of this study are shuffled in the database, so cell type and time point are left out; the donor was told from shared clones. Sequencing was done on a sample of PBMCs or a T cell subset sorted from them (not recorded which). The CDR3 is CASSDLGQGRTDTQYF. The DNA reads as follows: TGTGCCAGCAGTGACTTGGGACAGGGTAGGACAGATACGCAGTATTTT.